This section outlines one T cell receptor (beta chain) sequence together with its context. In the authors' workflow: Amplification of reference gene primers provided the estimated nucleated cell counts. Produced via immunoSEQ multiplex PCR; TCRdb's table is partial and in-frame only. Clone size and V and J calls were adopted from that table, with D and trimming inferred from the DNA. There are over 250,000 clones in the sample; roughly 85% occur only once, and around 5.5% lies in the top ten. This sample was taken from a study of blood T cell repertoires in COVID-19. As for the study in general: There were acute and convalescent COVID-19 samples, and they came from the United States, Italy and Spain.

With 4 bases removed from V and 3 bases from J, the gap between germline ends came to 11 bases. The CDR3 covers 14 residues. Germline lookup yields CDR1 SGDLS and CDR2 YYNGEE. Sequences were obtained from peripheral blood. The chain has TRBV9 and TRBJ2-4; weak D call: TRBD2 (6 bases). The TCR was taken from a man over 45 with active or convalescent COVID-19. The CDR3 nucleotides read TGTGCCAGCAGCAAACCCGGGAGCAAAAACATTCAGTACTTC. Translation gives CASSKPGSKNIQYF. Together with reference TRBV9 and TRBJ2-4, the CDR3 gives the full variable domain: DSGVTQTPKHLITATGQRVTLRCSPRSGDLSVYWYQQSLDQGLQFLIQYYNGEERAKGNILERFSAQQFPDLHSELNLSSLELGDSALYFCASSKPGSKNIQYFGAGTRLSVL.